These 9 T cell receptor beta chains came from one sample sequenced in a study of blood T cell repertoires in COVID-19. Using immunoSEQ multiplex PCR, the repertoire was profiled, and TCRdb retains in-frame clones only, with some absent. The profile shows roughly 150,000 clones, roughly 90% of them singletons. Sequenced material: peripheral blood. These TCRs come from a man aged 60-69 years with acute or convalescent COVID-19.

V gene TRBV5-1 combines with J gene TRBJ1-6; D is unclear. CDR1 and CDR2 (germline): SGHRS, YFSETQ. The CDR3 has 16 residues. Trimming left V 0 bases short and J 5 bases short, with 12 bases between. The CDR3 reads CASSLDSRQNNSPLHF. The CDR3 coding sequence is TGCGCCAGCAGCTTGGACTCGCGGCAAAATAATTCACCCCTCCACTTT. The full variable domain, its missing parts supplied by reference TRBV5-1 and TRBJ1-6, is KAGVTQTPRYLIKTRGQQVTLSCSPISGHRSVSWYQQTPGQGLQFLFEYFSETQRNKGNFPGRFSGRQFSNSRSEMNVSTLELGDSALYLCASSLDSRQNNSPLHFGNGTRLTVT.

This chain links TRBV6-5 with TRBJ2-5; 10 bases fit TRBD1. The junction had 6 bases not matched to a gene; V was cut back by 0 bases and J by 11 bases. This CDR3 has 14 amino acids. Germline V gene data show CDR1 as MNHEY and CDR2 as SVGAGI. The CDR3 here is CASSYSTTGGDQYF. In DNA form, the CDR3 reads TGTGCCAGCAGTTACTCAACGACAGGGGGCGATCAGTACTTC.

This clone has a single count. CDR3 protein: CASSQDSAWSYEQYF. In DNA, the CDR3 is TGTGCCAGCAGCCAAGACAGCGCCTGGTCCTACGAGCAGTACTTC. The genes are TRBV3-1 (or the pseudogene TRBV3-2) and TRBJ2-7; D is unresolved. The V gene lost 0 bases and the J gene lost 1 base, with 10 bases spanning the gap. CDR1 is LGHDT and CDR2 is YNNKEL in the germline V gene (reference sequence). The CDR3 is made up of 15 amino acids.

The genes are TRBV5-1 and TRBJ1-1, with 11 bases aligning to TRBD1. Germline lookup yields CDR1 SGHRS and CDR2 YFSETQ. The CDR3 runs to 15 residues. V was clipped by 4 bases and J by 14 bases; unmatched bases: 16. In nucleotides, the CDR3 is TGCGCCAGCAGCCTCGAAGGACAGGGGGCGCGTTGGAGGTTCTTT. Protein sequence: CASSLEGQGARWRFF.

The chain recombines TRBV10-2 with TRBJ2-1, with TRBD2 matching 9 bases. Looked up from germline, CDR1 is WSHSY and CDR2 is SAAADI. The CDR3 runs to 15 residues. With 7 bases clipped from V and 5 bases from J, the junction kept 9 bases outside the gene matches. CDR3: CASNPQRGENNEQFF. The CDR3 DNA follows: TGCGCCAGCAACCCACAGCGGGGGGAGAACAATGAGCAGTTCTTC.

This rearrangement joins TRBV24-1 to TRBJ2-3; 9 nucleotides align to TRBD1. CDR1 and CDR2 from the germline V gene are KGHDR and SFDVKD. Trimming took 4 bases from V and 4 from J; bases not matched to a gene: 5. The CDR3 runs to 15 residues. CDR3 sequence reads: CATSDHRGRADTQYF. The CDR3 DNA sequence: TGTGCCACCAGTGACCACAGGGGGCGGGCAGATACGCAGTATTTT.

This clone was seen only once. This rearrangement joins TRBV5-1 to TRBJ1-2; D perhaps matches TRBD1 (5 bases). The V end was cut by 0 bases, the J end by 5 bases, with 8 bases between. Germline CDR1 SGHRS, CDR2 YFSETQ. This CDR3 comprises 13 residues. The CDR3 DNA reads as TGCGCCAGCAGCTTGGAAGACAGATATGGCTACACCTTC. Protein: CASSLEDRYGYTF.

In this sample, this clone turned up a few times. The V gene is TRBV5-6, the J gene TRBJ1-3, with D maybe TRBD1 (6 bases). CDR3 length: 15 residues. Germline CDR1 and CDR2: SGHDT and YYEEEE. Trimming removed 0 bases from V and 2 bases from J, with 9 bases in between. CDR3 region: CASSLVAGAGNTIYF. The CDR3 coding sequence is TGTGCCAGCAGCTTGGTGGCAGGGGCTGGAAACACCATATATTTT.

A word on this clone: The sample contains more than one DNA sequence encoding this CDR3. The chain carries TRBV5-1 and TRBJ1-5, with TRBD1 as a possible D gene (6 bases). The V end lost 0 bases, the J end lost 7 bases, and 11 bases lay between the germline ends. CDR1 and CDR2 from the germline V gene are SGHRS and YFSETQ. The length of the CDR3 is 14 residues. CDR3 DNA: TGCGCCAGCAGCTTGGGGTCGGGGGGCCAGCCCCAGCATTTT. Protein sequence: CASSLGSGGQPQHF.